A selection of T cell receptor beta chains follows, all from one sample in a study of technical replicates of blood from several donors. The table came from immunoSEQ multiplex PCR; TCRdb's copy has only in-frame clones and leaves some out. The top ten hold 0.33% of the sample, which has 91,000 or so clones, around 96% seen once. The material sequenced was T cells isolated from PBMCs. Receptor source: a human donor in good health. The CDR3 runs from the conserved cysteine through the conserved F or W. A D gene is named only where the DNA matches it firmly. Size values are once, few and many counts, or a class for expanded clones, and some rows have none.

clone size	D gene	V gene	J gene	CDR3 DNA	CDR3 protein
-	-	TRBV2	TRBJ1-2	TGTGCCAGCACAGGTTATGGCTACACCTTC	CASTGYGYTF
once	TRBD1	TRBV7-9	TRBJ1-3	TGTGCCAGCAGCTTTGGGGACAGGGATGGAAACACCATATATTTT	CASSFGDRDGNTIYF
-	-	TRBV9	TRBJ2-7	TGTGCCAGCAGCGTATTGACAGAGGGGGACGAGCAGTACTTC	CASSVLTEGDEQYF
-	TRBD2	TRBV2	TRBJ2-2	TGTGCCAGCAGGGCATTAGCGGGAGTATCTACCGGGGAGCTGTTTTTT	CASRALAGVSTGELFF
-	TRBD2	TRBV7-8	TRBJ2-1	TGTGCCAGCAGCTTGGGACTAGCGGGCCGGATAGGTGAGCAGTTCTTC	CASSLGLAGRIGEQFF
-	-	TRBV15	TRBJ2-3	TGTGCCACCAGCAGAGCTACAGATACGCAGTATTTT	CATSRATDTQYF
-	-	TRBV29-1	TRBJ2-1	TGCAGCGTTGAAACTCGTACGACCTACAATGAGCAGTTCTTC	CSVETRTTYNEQFF
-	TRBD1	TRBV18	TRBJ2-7	TGTGCCAGCTCCTTAGGACAGGGCCCCTACGAGCAGTACTTC	CASSLGQGPYEQYF
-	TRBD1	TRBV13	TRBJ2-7	TGTGCCAGCAGCTCGACAGGGTCGGGGTCCTACGAGCAGTACTTC	CASSSTGSGSYEQYF
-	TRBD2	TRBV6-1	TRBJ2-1	TGTGCCAGCAGTATAACTAGCGGAACTGAGAATGAGCAGTTCTTC	CASSITSGTENEQFF
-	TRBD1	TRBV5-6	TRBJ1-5	TGTGCCAGCAGCCAAACGGGACAGGGAAATCAGCCCCAGCATTTT	CASSQTGQGNQPQHF
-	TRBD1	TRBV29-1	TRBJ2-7	TGCAGCGTTGCAGTCGGGACAGGGGGCTACGAGCAGTACTTC	CSVAVGTGGYEQYF
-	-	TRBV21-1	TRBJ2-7	TGTGCCAGCAGCCTCCGGGACAGCGTGGCTATTAGCGGGAGGGCCTACGAGCAGTACTTC	CASSLRDSVAISGRAYEQYF
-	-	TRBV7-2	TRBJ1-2	TGTGCCAGCAGCTTAGGGGACATCTATGGCTACACCTTC	CASSLGDIYGYTF
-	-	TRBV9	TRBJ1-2	TGTGCCAGCAGCGTAGATGAGGGATATGGCTACACCTTC	CASSVDEGYGYTF
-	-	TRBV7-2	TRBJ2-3	TGTGCCAGCAGCTTAGTATCTCAGTTTTTAACGGATACGCAGTATTTT	CASSLVSQFLTDTQYF
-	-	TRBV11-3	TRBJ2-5	TGTGCCAGCAGCTTAGGTGGCAGCCAAGAGACCCAGTACTTC	CASSLGGSQETQYF
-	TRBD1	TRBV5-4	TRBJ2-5	TGTGCCAGCAGCTTGGGGGGGACAGGGGACGAGACCCAGTACTTC	CASSLGGTGDETQYF
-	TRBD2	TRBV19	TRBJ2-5	TGTGCCAGTAGCGTATCACTAGCGGGAGATCAAGAGACCCAGTACTTC	CASSVSLAGDQETQYF
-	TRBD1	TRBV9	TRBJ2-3	TGTGCCAGCAGCGAACGACAGGGCGCAGATACGCAGTATTTT	CASSERQGADTQYF
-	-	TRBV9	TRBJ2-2	TGTGCCAGCAGCCCGCAGTCTTTCGGGGAGCTGTTTTTT	CASSPQSFGELFF
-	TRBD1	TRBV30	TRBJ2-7	TGTGCCTGGAGACCAGGACAGGGGGAAGTGCAGTACTTC	CAWRPGQGEVQYF
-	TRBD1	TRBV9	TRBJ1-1	TGTGCCAGCAGCAAGTGGGGACAGGGGAACACTGAAGCTTTCTTT	CASSKWGQGNTEAFF
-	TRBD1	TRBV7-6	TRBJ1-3	TGTGCCAGCAGCTTAGGACAGGGGAGTGGAAACACCATATATTTT	CASSLGQGSGNTIYF
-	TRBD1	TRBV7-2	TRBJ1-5	TGTGCCAGCACCGAACGACAGGGTGGTAGCAATCAGCCCCAGCATTTT	CASTERQGGSNQPQHF
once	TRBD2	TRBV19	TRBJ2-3	TGTGCCAGTAGTAGACTAGCGGGAGCAGATACGCAGTATTTT	CASSRLAGADTQYF
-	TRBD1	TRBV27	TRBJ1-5	TGTGCCAGCAGTGGGGGACAGGGGAATCAGCCCCAGCATTTT	CASSGGQGNQPQHF
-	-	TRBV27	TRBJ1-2	TGTGCCAGCAGTTTATCGATCACAGACTATGGCTACACCTTC	CASSLSITDYGYTF
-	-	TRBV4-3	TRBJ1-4	TGCGCCAGCAGCCAAGTACTTGGCAGGGGAAGTGAAAAACTGTTTTTT	CASSQVLGRGSEKLFF
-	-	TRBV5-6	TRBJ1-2	TGTGCCAGCAGCTCAGGTCCCTATGGCTACACCTTC	CASSSGPYGYTF
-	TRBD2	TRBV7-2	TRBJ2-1	TGTGCCAGCAGCTTAGAATCGGGAGGGTACAATGAGCAGTTCTTC	CASSLESGGYNEQFF
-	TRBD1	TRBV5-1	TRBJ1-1	TGCGCCAGCAGCAACAAGGGGGCGAACACTGAAGCTTTCTTT	CASSNKGANTEAFF
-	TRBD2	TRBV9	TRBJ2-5	TGTGCCAGCAGCTTCGGGACTACTTCAGAGACCCAGTACTTC	CASSFGTTSETQYF
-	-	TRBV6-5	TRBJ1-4	TGTGCCAGCAGTTCTCCGACAGTTTCTAATGAAAAACTGTTTTTT	CASSSPTVSNEKLFF
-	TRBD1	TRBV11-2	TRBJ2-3	TGTGCCAGCAGCCTCCGGACAGGGATTATCACAGATACGCAGTATTTT	CASSLRTGIITDTQYF
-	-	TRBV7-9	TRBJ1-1	TGTGCCAGCAACCTCGGACAGCTCACTGAAGCTTTCTTT	CASNLGQLTEAFF
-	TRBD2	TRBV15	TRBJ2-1	TGTGCCACCAGCAGGGGGACTAGCGGGGGATACAATGAGCAGTTCTTC	CATSRGTSGGYNEQFF
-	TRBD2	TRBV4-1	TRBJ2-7	TGCGCCAGCAGCCAAGAGCTAGCGGGAGCTTACGAGCAGTACTTC	CASSQELAGAYEQYF
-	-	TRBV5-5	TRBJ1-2	TGTGCCAGCAGCTTTGGGGGGAACTATGGCTACACCTTC	CASSFGGNYGYTF
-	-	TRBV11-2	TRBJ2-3	TGTGCCAGCAGCTTCCCGGACTACATGACGCAGTATTTT	CASSFPDYMTQYF
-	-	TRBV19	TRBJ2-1	TGTGCCAGTAGTATAGGGTCTAGCGAGTACAATGAGCAGTTCTTC	CASSIGSSEYNEQFF
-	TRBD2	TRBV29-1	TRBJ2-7	TGCAGCGTTCTCGCGGGAGACTACGAGCAGTACTTC	CSVLAGDYEQYF
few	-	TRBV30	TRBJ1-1	TGTGCCTGTAACACCGGGACACAGGTGAACACTGAAGCTTTCTTT	CACNTGTQVNTEAFF
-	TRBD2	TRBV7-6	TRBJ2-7	TGTGCCAGCAGCTTACTTCCGGGACTAGCGGGCGACGCCTACGAGCAGTACTTC	CASSLLPGLAGDAYEQYF
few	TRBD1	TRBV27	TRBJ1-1	TGTGCCAGCAGGGGGGACAGGTCGGCTTTCTTT	CASRGDRSAFF
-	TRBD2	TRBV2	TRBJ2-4	TGTGCCAGCACTAATCCGGGACTAGCCCGATATATTCAGTACTTC	CASTNPGLARYIQYF
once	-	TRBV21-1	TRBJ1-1	TGTGCCAGCAGCAAAGGAAGTAGGGCAGGGAGGGGGAACACTGAAGCTTTCTTT	CASSKGSRAGRGNTEAFF
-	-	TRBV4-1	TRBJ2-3	TGCGCCAGCAGCCAACCAGTTGATACGCAGTATTTT	CASSQPVDTQYF
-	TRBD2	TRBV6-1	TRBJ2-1	TGTGCCAGCAAGGTGGAGGGACTAGCGAACAATGAGCAGTTCTTC	CASKVEGLANNEQFF
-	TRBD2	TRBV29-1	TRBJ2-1	TGCAGCGTTGAAGATAGAACGGGAGGACGTGTTGAGCAGTTCTTC	CSVEDRTGGRVEQFF
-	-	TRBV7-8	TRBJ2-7	TGTGCCAGCAGCACCGTGACAGTTTACTACGAGCAGTACTTC	CASSTVTVYYEQYF